In this sample, the clone carrying this T cell receptor (beta chain) turned up a few times. Study processing details: It was from reference gene primer amplification that nucleated cell counts were estimated. Sequencing was performed with immunoSEQ multiplex PCR; in TCRdb, only in-frame clones are kept and a portion is missing. That table supplies the V and J calls and clone size; D and trimming were determined from the DNA. Of roughly 43,000 clones in the sample, approximately 84% were seen once. The germline gives CDR1 WNHNN, CDR2 SYGVQD (reference sequence). The CDR3 totals 14 residues. Germline trimming cut 6 bases from V and 4 bases from J; bases unmatched to any gene: 3. This sample was included in a study of blood T cell repertoires in COVID-19. In the study overall: From the United States, Italy and Spain came samples of acute and convalescent COVID-19. PBMCs, B-cell-depleted T cells, or T cells provided the cDNA or gDNA that made up the material.

The gene calls are TRBV10-1 and TRBJ1-3; 10 bases align to TRBD1. The receptor's source is a woman between 70 and 85 years old in a cohort sampled during active COVID-19. The sequenced material came from peripheral blood. CDR3 region: CASRGQGIGNTIYF. The CDR3 DNA sequence: TGCGCCAGCAGGGGACAGGGGATCGGAAACACCATATATTTT.